The T cell receptor (beta chain) under discussion was sequenced for a study of cytomegalovirus exposure and HLA in healthy donors. This CDR3 spans 15 amino acids. V gave up 5 bases and J gave up 8 bases; unmatched junction bases: 8. Germline CDR1 is SGHTA and CDR2 is FQGNSA. This clone appeared a few times. The antigen is undetermined. Study-wide results and caveats: Within the data, a cluster of highly shared sequence variants was likely a sequencing artifact. High specificity and sensitivity for cytomegalovirus status were reported for the classifier. When analyzed later, a missense DCLRE1C variant was found to be linked to TCR beta V- and J-gene trimming. Upon later analysis, HLA-associated TCR beta chains proved more clonally expanded than other, equally common chains.

Primers: 60 Vbeta forward and 13 Jbeta reverse. Measured with immunoSEQ multiplex PCR; TCRdb has only the in-frame clones, and not every one. The repertoire has about 50,000 clones, roughly 80% of them found once; the top ten carry approximately 2.7%. This TCR derives from a woman aged 40 to 50 in good health and CMV-seropositive. The V gene is TRBV7-2, the J gene TRBJ2-3; 12 nucleotides match TRBD2. Input material: PBMCs. This CDR3 is CASSALAGGTSTQYF. As DNA, the CDR3 is TGTGCCAGCAGCGCGCTAGCGGGGGGGACGAGTACGCAGTATTTT. Drawing the rest from reference TRBV7-2 and TRBJ2-3, the complete variable domain is GAGVSQSPSNKVTEKGKDVELRCDPISGHTALYWYRQSLGQGLEFLIYFQGNSAPDKSGLPSDRFSAERTGGSVSTLTIQRTQQEDSAVYLCASSALAGGTSTQYFGPGTRLTVL.